Listed below are T cell receptor beta chains from one sample, sequenced in a study of blood T cell repertoires in COVID-19. Here immunoSEQ multiplex PCR was the method, and the copy in TCRdb shows in-frame clones only, minus some. The data hold about 380,000 clones, with 75% to 90% observed a single time. Source material: peripheral blood. These receptors were taken from a woman aged 18-35 years with acute or convalescent COVID-19. The conserved cysteine and the conserved F or W are not part of the CDR3 here.

V,CDR3
TRBV5-6,ASSLAGGVSDTQY
TRBV7-9,ASSPTEEGKSYNEQF
TRBV5-5,ASSSGQGLQQETQY
TRBV25-1,ASSEGGTPNYGYT
TRBV15,ATSSFGQVRPGMNTEAF
TRBV19,ASSFVTGTNTGELF
TRBV12-3/TRBV12-4,ASRYRGSYEQY
TRBV9,ASSVSQGVEAF
TRBV3-1/TRBV3-2,ASSHQVDTQY
TRBV29-1,SAETSGIGDTQY
TRBV3-1/TRBV3-2,ASSATSGTYNEQF
TRBV7-9,ASSETNRDSYEQY
TRBV2,ASVDRGRRLGANVLT
TRBV3-1/TRBV3-2,ASSHRGDTQY
TRBV18,ASSPQTGGFSGANVLT
TRBV19,ASSIDGGMDTEAF
TRBV5-3,ARSFIGQGLSEAF
TRBV5-1,ASSLTGDAEAF
TRBV7-8,ASSRWTGQNSPLH
TRBV9,ASSPHRTSVNEQF
TRBV30,AWSPQGTEAF
TRBV7-9,ASSRREALIEQY
TRBV9,ASSSETGINYGYT
TRBV7-2,ASSQLYEQY
TRBV19,ASSRGTTYEQY
TRBV14,ASSPLSLGELF
TRBV5-6,ASSYRDSNEKLF
TRBV4-1,ASSLGQINTEAF
TRBV27,ASSPQDRGTYEQY
TRBV3-1/TRBV3-2,ASSQDSRPIGNTIY
TRBV2,ASRAPGQGQIETQY
TRBV4-1,ASSRQTGHYEQY
TRBV28,ASSFDRNEQY
TRBV10-2,ASSESAASLAKNIQY
TRBV6-1,ASSEDLRYGYT
TRBV25-1,ASRGVGSHEQY
TRBV24-1,ATSDSRGPGNTIY
TRBV5-1,ASSFGVQETQY
TRBV5-4,ASSLGMEGNEQF
TRBV6-2/TRBV6-3,ASSADRNTGELF
TRBV4-1,ASSPGTGDYEQY
TRBV5-5,ASSLEGGTDTQY
TRBV19,ASSPPGRGNSPLH
TRBV12-3/TRBV12-4,ASSPGQGEAF
TRBV9,ASSAPTGSNYGYT
TRBV11-2,ASSLDPPRFYEQY
TRBV5-5,ASSPLPGTYEQY
TRBV27,ASSFRGAPDTQY
TRBV9,ASSVLAGVDEQY
TRBV12-5,ASGLVRGRESF
TRBV25-1,ASSATTGGYNEQF
TRBV5-1,ASSGDFYTEAF
TRBV5-1,ASSYSGTENYEQY
TRBV5-1,ASSGGGTEAF
TRBV4-1,ASSLMGTRGHEQY
TRBV7-3,ASSPTGNEQF